This TCR beta chain was observed in a study of blood T cell dynamics during melanoma immunotherapy. Turning to the study itself: Patients with metastatic melanoma got pembrolizumab or nivolumab-ipilimumab as first-line care.

Study-level results: Disease-control patients' PBMC repertoires became either more clonal or more diverse at W3. It remained unknown if the driving T cell clones were melanoma-specific.

Concerning this clone itself: Its antigen is not identified.

The germline V gene encodes CDR1 MGHRA and CDR2 YSYEKL. Trimming cost V 4 bases and J 3 bases; bases outside gene matches: 5. The CDR3 is 15 amino acids. The assay was immunoSEQ multiplex PCR, and TCRdb's table has in-frame clones only and misses some. The table has about 10,000 clones, about 87% seen once. Time point denoted: pre-treatment baseline. Disease control meant complete response, partial response or stable disease at 12 weeks. The gene calls are TRBV4-1 and TRBJ2-3, with 9 bases aligning to TRBD1. The TCR originated in a human donor with melanoma. The sample was blood, taken from a patient treated with checkpoint blockade. The CDR3 reads CASSPDRGGTDTQYF. DNA for the CDR3: TGCGCCAGCAGCCCGGACAGGGGAGGGACAGATACGCAGTATTTT.